This TCR beta chain was recovered during a study of T cells after yellow fever vaccination. Overall study context: Low-cell-number fractions were prepared with SMART-Seq v4 Ultra Low Input.

A process of 5'RACE template switching, which added a universal primer site and UMIs, was used to make TCR cDNA. Each CDR3 protein is one row after TCRdb ran MiXCR on the 5' RACE reads. The sample contains under 600,000 distinct CDR3 sequences, 13% of which appear only once. General study points: On re-exposure, the response was weaker but peaked faster, at day 5 versus 15.

This clonotype has more than one count but fewer than ten. Its antigen is not known. The V segment lost 7 bases and the J segment 1 base; nucleotides outside the gene matches: 7. CDR1 is MDHEN, CDR2 SYDVKM, per germline. CDR3 size: 15 residues. This clonotype was sampled from a man aged 25-45 years who received the YFV17D yellow fever vaccine. The material sequenced was PBMCs, taken on the day of the yellow fever booster vaccination. The chain employs TRBV28 and TRBJ2-3; 8 nucleotides agree with TRBD1. CDR3 coding DNA: TGTGCCAGCAACATGGACAGGGATCGCACAGATACGCAGTATTTT. This gives the protein CASNMDRDRTDTQYF. Full variable domain (remainder filled in from reference TRBV28 and TRBJ2-3): DVKVTQSSRYLVKRTGEKVFLECVQDMDHENMFWYRQDPGLGLRLIYFSYDVKMKEKGDIPEGYSVSREKKERFSLILESASTNQTSMYLCASNMDRDRTDTQYFGPGTRLTVL.